The source of this TCR beta chain is a study of blood T cell repertoires in COVID-19. TCRdb's table, derived via immunoSEQ multiplex PCR, lists solely in-frame clones and lacks some. The sample includes 300,000 or so clones, approximately 90% of them seen just once. Trimming cost V 4 bases and J 3 bases, with 19 bases left between them. Per the germline V gene, CDR1 is MNHNS and CDR2 is SASEGT. The length of the CDR3 is 17 residues. Sequenced: peripheral blood. This TCR came from a woman between 40 and 50 years old with acute or convalescent COVID-19. J is TRBJ1-5 and V is TRBV6-1; D may be TRBD1 (6 bases). In DNA, the CDR3 is TGTGCCAGCAGTGGAGCCCCGGACAGCCATTCCAATCAGCCCCAGCATTTT. It encodes CASSGAPDSHSNQPQHF.